The rows below give T cell receptor beta chains drawn from one sample of a study of shared clonotypes between healthy human individuals. The table came from immunoSEQ multiplex PCR; TCRdb's copy has only in-frame clones and leaves some out. The data show some 1,400,000 clones, 96% seen once. The specimen sequenced was naive CD4+ T cells sorted from blood. Every receptor here comes from a man aged 25-45 years in good health. Both conserved end residues are part of each CDR3. Fields, in order: CDR3 length, V gene, J gene, clone size, D gene, CDR3 protein, CDR3 DNA. D genes are given only for firm matches. Rows give clone size only sometimes, using once, few, many, or a class for an expanded clone.

cdr3_length: 15; v_call: TRBV18; j_call: TRBJ2-3; clone_size: .; d_call: TRBD2; cdr3_aa: CASSPTGTNTDTQYF; cdr3_nt: TGTGCCAGCTCACCAACCGGGACTAACACAGATACGCAGTATTTT
cdr3_length: 16; v_call: TRBV5-1; j_call: TRBJ1-1; clone_size: .; d_call: .; cdr3_aa: CASSLVRPRVNAEAFF; cdr3_nt: TGCGCCAGCAGCCTGGTTAGACCCAGGGTGAACGCTGAAGCTTTCTTT
cdr3_length: 12; v_call: TRBV7-9; j_call: TRBJ1-4; clone_size: .; d_call: .; cdr3_aa: CASSPQGEKLFF; cdr3_nt: TGTGCCAGCAGCCCCCAGGGGGAAAAACTGTTTTTT
cdr3_length: 12; v_call: TRBV7-3; j_call: TRBJ2-1; clone_size: .; d_call: .; cdr3_aa: CASSFQGIEQFF; cdr3_nt: TGTGCCAGCAGCTTTCAGGGAATTGAGCAGTTCTTC
cdr3_length: 17; v_call: TRBV28; j_call: TRBJ2-3; clone_size: .; d_call: TRBD2; cdr3_aa: CASSFASGRGWGDTQYF; cdr3_nt: TGTGCCAGCAGTTTCGCTAGCGGGAGGGGATGGGGGGATACGCAGTATTTT
cdr3_length: 12; v_call: TRBV19; j_call: TRBJ2-5; clone_size: once; d_call: .; cdr3_aa: CASNGRGETQYF; cdr3_nt: TGTGCCAGTAACGGAAGGGGAGAGACCCAGTACTTC
cdr3_length: 12; v_call: TRBV10-2; j_call: TRBJ2-7; clone_size: few; d_call: TRBD2; cdr3_aa: CASEAREREQYF; cdr3_nt: TGCGCCAGTGAGGCGCGGGAGAGGGAGCAGTACTTC
cdr3_length: 14; v_call: TRBV7-2; j_call: TRBJ1-1; clone_size: .; d_call: .; cdr3_aa: CASSLDRVNTEAFF; cdr3_nt: TGTGCCAGCAGCTTAGACAGGGTGAACACTGAAGCTTTCTTT
cdr3_length: 15; v_call: TRBV7-7; j_call: TRBJ2-7; clone_size: .; d_call: TRBD2; cdr3_aa: CASSPRLAGMYEQYF; cdr3_nt: TGTGCTAGCAGCCCCCGACTAGCGGGGATGTACGAGCAGTACTTC
cdr3_length: 15; v_call: TRBV5-1; j_call: TRBJ1-1; clone_size: .; d_call: .; cdr3_aa: CASSLGQGENTEAFF; cdr3_nt: TGCGCCAGCAGCCTGGGTCAAGGAGAGAACACTGAAGCTTTCTTT
cdr3_length: 15; v_call: TRBV15; j_call: TRBJ1-1; clone_size: .; d_call: .; cdr3_aa: CATSSRGAMNTEAFF; cdr3_nt: TGTGCCACCAGCTCCAGAGGGGCGATGAACACTGAAGCTTTCTTT
cdr3_length: 15; v_call: TRBV11-2; j_call: TRBJ2-7; clone_size: .; d_call: TRBD2; cdr3_aa: CASSPISGRSYEQYF; cdr3_nt: TGTGCCAGCAGCCCTATTAGCGGGAGGTCCTACGAGCAGTACTTC
cdr3_length: 15; v_call: TRBV6-6; j_call: TRBJ1-2; clone_size: .; d_call: TRBD1; cdr3_aa: CASSFASTGEIGYTF; cdr3_nt: TGTGCCAGCAGTTTCGCCTCGACAGGGGAAATCGGCTACACCTTC
cdr3_length: 17; v_call: TRBV7-9; j_call: TRBJ2-3; clone_size: .; d_call: .; cdr3_aa: CASSSQGSGAFTDTQYF; cdr3_nt: TGTGCCAGCAGCTCCCAGGGTAGCGGAGCTTTCACAGATACGCAGTATTTT
cdr3_length: 15; v_call: TRBV29-1; j_call: TRBJ1-2; clone_size: .; d_call: .; cdr3_aa: CSVVEVGGRGSGYTF; cdr3_nt: TGCAGCGTTGTAGAGGTCGGTGGCAGGGGTTCTGGCTACACCTTC
cdr3_length: 15; v_call: TRBV27; j_call: TRBJ1-5; clone_size: .; d_call: TRBD1; cdr3_aa: CASSLYRGAGQPQHF; cdr3_nt: TGTGCCAGCAGTTTATACAGGGGCGCCGGTCAGCCCCAGCATTTT
cdr3_length: 15; v_call: TRBV5-8; j_call: TRBJ2-7; clone_size: .; d_call: TRBD2; cdr3_aa: CASSRAGTSSYEQYF; cdr3_nt: TGTGCCAGCAGCCGGGCTGGGACTAGCAGCTACGAGCAGTACTTC
cdr3_length: 13; v_call: TRBV5-1; j_call: TRBJ2-7; clone_size: .; d_call: TRBD1; cdr3_aa: CASSLGPDRGLYF; cdr3_nt: TGCGCCAGCAGCTTGGGGCCCGACAGGGGACTGTACTTC
cdr3_length: 15; v_call: TRBV7-3; j_call: TRBJ2-1; clone_size: .; d_call: TRBD1; cdr3_aa: CASSLRQGGLGEQFF; cdr3_nt: TGTGCCAGCAGCTTAAGACAGGGTGGCCTCGGTGAGCAGTTCTTC
cdr3_length: 15; v_call: TRBV2; j_call: TRBJ2-7; clone_size: .; d_call: .; cdr3_aa: CASSDRIISSYEQYF; cdr3_nt: TGTGCCAGCAGTGATAGGATCATAAGCTCCTACGAGCAGTACTTC
cdr3_length: 13; v_call: TRBV29-1; j_call: TRBJ2-1; clone_size: .; d_call: .; cdr3_aa: CSVEPDSYNEQFF; cdr3_nt: TGCAGCGTTGAACCTGACAGCTACAATGAGCAGTTCTTC
cdr3_length: 14; v_call: TRBV7-2; j_call: TRBJ1-2; clone_size: .; d_call: TRBD1; cdr3_aa: CASSSRQGGYGYTF; cdr3_nt: TGTGCCAGCAGCAGCCGACAGGGAGGGTATGGCTACACCTTC
cdr3_length: 16; v_call: TRBV4-3; j_call: TRBJ2-2; clone_size: .; d_call: .; cdr3_aa: CASSPSGARNTGELFF; cdr3_nt: TGCGCCAGCAGCCCCTCGGGAGCCCGGAACACCGGGGAGCTGTTTTTT
cdr3_length: 16; v_call: TRBV5-8; j_call: TRBJ1-5; clone_size: .; d_call: .; cdr3_aa: CASSLGDGYSNQPQHF; cdr3_nt: TGTGCCAGCAGCTTGGGGGACGGGTATAGCAATCAGCCCCAGCATTTT
cdr3_length: 15; v_call: TRBV7-8; j_call: TRBJ2-5; clone_size: .; d_call: TRBD1; cdr3_aa: CASSPRTGVLQTQYF; cdr3_nt: TGTGCCAGCAGCCCTCGGACAGGGGTATTACAGACCCAGTACTTC
cdr3_length: 14; v_call: TRBV5-4; j_call: TRBJ2-7; clone_size: .; d_call: .; cdr3_aa: CASSSNRPADEQYF; cdr3_nt: TGTGCCAGCAGCTCGAATAGGCCGGCGGACGAGCAGTACTTC
cdr3_length: 16; v_call: TRBV7-6; j_call: TRBJ2-2; clone_size: .; d_call: .; cdr3_aa: CASSLGAQQNTGELFF; cdr3_nt: TGTGCCAGCAGCTTAGGGGCCCAGCAGAACACCGGGGAGCTGTTTTTT
cdr3_length: 16; v_call: TRBV15; j_call: TRBJ2-3; clone_size: .; d_call: TRBD2; cdr3_aa: CATSTSTSGSINTQYF; cdr3_nt: TGTGCCACCAGCACCTCGACTAGCGGGAGTATTAATACGCAGTATTTT
cdr3_length: 12; v_call: TRBV25-1; j_call: TRBJ1-4; clone_size: .; d_call: .; cdr3_aa: CASSAMNEKLFF; cdr3_nt: TGTGCCAGCAGTGCAATGAATGAAAAACTGTTTTTT
cdr3_length: 14; v_call: TRBV5-4; j_call: TRBJ1-4; clone_size: .; d_call: TRBD1; cdr3_aa: CASSSTGVDEKLFF; cdr3_nt: TGTGCCAGCAGCTCGACAGGGGTAGATGAAAAACTGTTTTTT
cdr3_length: 14; v_call: TRBV9; j_call: TRBJ2-7; clone_size: .; d_call: .; cdr3_aa: CASSVGSQAYEQYF; cdr3_nt: TGTGCCAGCAGCGTCGGTTCGCAGGCCTACGAGCAGTACTTC
cdr3_length: 14; v_call: TRBV5-4; j_call: TRBJ1-4; clone_size: .; d_call: .; cdr3_aa: CASSQGAQEEKLFF; cdr3_nt: TGTGCCAGCAGCCAAGGGGCCCAGGAGGAGAAACTGTTTTTT
cdr3_length: 17; v_call: TRBV15; j_call: TRBJ1-6; clone_size: .; d_call: TRBD1; cdr3_aa: CATSRQIYRDSDSPLHF; cdr3_nt: TGTGCCACCAGCAGACAGATATACCGGGACAGCGATTCACCCCTCCACTTT
cdr3_length: 15; v_call: TRBV4-1; j_call: TRBJ2-6; clone_size: .; d_call: .; cdr3_aa: CASSQDISGANVLTF; cdr3_nt: TGCGCCAGCAGCCAAGATATTTCTGGGGCCAACGTCCTGACTTTC
cdr3_length: 17; v_call: TRBV9; j_call: TRBJ1-2; clone_size: .; d_call: TRBD1; cdr3_aa: CASSVVGQGWGQNGYTF; cdr3_nt: TGTGCCAGCAGCGTAGTTGGACAGGGTTGGGGGCAAAATGGCTACACCTTC
cdr3_length: 11; v_call: TRBV30; j_call: TRBJ2-7; clone_size: .; d_call: .; cdr3_aa: CAWTHDYEQYF; cdr3_nt: TGTGCCTGGACCCACGACTACGAGCAGTACTTC
cdr3_length: 13; v_call: TRBV5-1; j_call: TRBJ1-5; clone_size: .; d_call: .; cdr3_aa: CASSLDPNQPQHF; cdr3_nt: TGCGCCAGCAGCTTGGACCCAAATCAGCCCCAGCATTTT
cdr3_length: 14; v_call: TRBV18; j_call: TRBJ1-2; clone_size: .; d_call: TRBD1; cdr3_aa: CASSPRGPSDGYTF; cdr3_nt: TGTGCCAGCTCACCTAGGGGGCCATCAGATGGCTACACCTTC
cdr3_length: 17; v_call: TRBV7-9; j_call: TRBJ2-1; clone_size: .; d_call: .; cdr3_aa: CASSPPRGEGSYNEQFF; cdr3_nt: TGTGCCAGCAGCCCTCCGAGGGGGGAGGGGTCCTACAATGAGCAGTTCTTC
cdr3_length: 17; v_call: TRBV25-1; j_call: TRBJ2-7; clone_size: once; d_call: TRBD1; cdr3_aa: CASSNPPGTANSYEQYF; cdr3_nt: TGTGCCAGCAGTAACCCTCCCGGGACAGCCAACTCCTACGAGCAGTACTTC
cdr3_length: 14; v_call: TRBV19; j_call: TRBJ2-7; clone_size: .; d_call: .; cdr3_aa: CASSSAGGGYEQYF; cdr3_nt: TGTGCCAGTAGTTCCGCCGGAGGGGGCTACGAGCAGTACTTC
cdr3_length: 14; v_call: TRBV19; j_call: TRBJ2-1; clone_size: few; d_call: TRBD2; cdr3_aa: CASSIAGLANEQFF; cdr3_nt: TGTGCCAGTAGTATAGCGGGACTAGCCAATGAGCAGTTCTTC
cdr3_length: 16; v_call: TRBV18; j_call: TRBJ1-4; clone_size: .; d_call: TRBD1; cdr3_aa: CASSPIAGGTNEKLFF; cdr3_nt: TGTGCCAGCTCACCAATAGCAGGGGGTACTAATGAAAAACTGTTTTTT
cdr3_length: 15; v_call: TRBV27; j_call: TRBJ1-5; clone_size: .; d_call: TRBD1; cdr3_aa: CASSQTGLYNQPQHF; cdr3_nt: TGTGCCAGCAGTCAGACAGGGCTCTACAATCAGCCCCAGCATTTT
cdr3_length: 15; v_call: TRBV7-2; j_call: TRBJ2-1; clone_size: .; d_call: .; cdr3_aa: CASSLSLAFAKEQFF; cdr3_nt: TGTGCCAGCAGCTTGAGCCTAGCATTCGCTAAGGAGCAGTTCTTC
cdr3_length: 18; v_call: TRBV2; j_call: TRBJ2-3; clone_size: .; d_call: TRBD2; cdr3_aa: CASSAGTSGSRGTDTQYF; cdr3_nt: TGTGCCAGCAGTGCTGGGACTAGCGGGAGTCGGGGAACAGATACGCAGTATTTT
cdr3_length: 14; v_call: TRBV9; j_call: TRBJ2-5; clone_size: .; d_call: .; cdr3_aa: CASSALSGQETQYF; cdr3_nt: TGTGCCAGCAGCGCACTTAGCGGCCAAGAGACCCAGTACTTC
cdr3_length: 17; v_call: TRBV9; j_call: TRBJ2-2; clone_size: .; d_call: TRBD1; cdr3_aa: CASSVSSSTGGVGELFF; cdr3_nt: TGTGCCAGCAGCGTAAGTTCTTCGACAGGGGGAGTCGGGGAGCTGTTTTTT
cdr3_length: 14; v_call: TRBV25-1; j_call: TRBJ1-5; clone_size: .; d_call: .; cdr3_aa: CASSDLGGDQPQHF; cdr3_nt: TGTGCCAGCAGTGATCTGGGGGGAGATCAGCCCCAGCATTTT
cdr3_length: 17; v_call: TRBV5-8; j_call: TRBJ2-1; clone_size: .; d_call: TRBD2; cdr3_aa: CASSAGTSYTSYNEQFF; cdr3_nt: TGTGCCAGCAGCGCCGGGACTAGCTATACTTCCTACAATGAGCAGTTCTTC
cdr3_length: 13; v_call: TRBV6-1; j_call: TRBJ2-7; clone_size: .; d_call: TRBD2; cdr3_aa: CATLLAGGYEQYF; cdr3_nt: TGTGCCACTCTCCTAGCGGGAGGATACGAGCAGTACTTC
cdr3_length: 15; v_call: TRBV5-1; j_call: TRBJ2-7; clone_size: .; d_call: TRBD1; cdr3_aa: CASANPGQGVYEQYF; cdr3_nt: TGCGCCAGCGCCAACCCGGGACAGGGCGTCTACGAGCAGTACTTC
cdr3_length: 15; v_call: TRBV14; j_call: TRBJ2-5; clone_size: .; d_call: TRBD1; cdr3_aa: CASSQAGDRQETQYF; cdr3_nt: TGTGCCAGCAGCCAAGCGGGGGACAGGCAAGAGACCCAGTACTTC
cdr3_length: 16; v_call: TRBV7-8; j_call: TRBJ2-1; clone_size: .; d_call: TRBD2; cdr3_aa: CASRPTLAGGMNEQFF; cdr3_nt: TGTGCCAGCAGGCCTACGCTAGCGGGAGGAATGAATGAGCAGTTCTTC
cdr3_length: 13; v_call: TRBV7-2; j_call: TRBJ2-5; clone_size: .; d_call: TRBD1; cdr3_aa: CASSTGQDGTQYF; cdr3_nt: TGTGCCAGCAGCACGGGACAGGACGGGACCCAGTACTTC
cdr3_length: 13; v_call: TRBV7-2; j_call: TRBJ2-5; clone_size: .; d_call: .; cdr3_aa: CASSPRGWETQYF; cdr3_nt: TGTGCCAGCAGCCCACGGGGTTGGGAGACCCAGTACTTC